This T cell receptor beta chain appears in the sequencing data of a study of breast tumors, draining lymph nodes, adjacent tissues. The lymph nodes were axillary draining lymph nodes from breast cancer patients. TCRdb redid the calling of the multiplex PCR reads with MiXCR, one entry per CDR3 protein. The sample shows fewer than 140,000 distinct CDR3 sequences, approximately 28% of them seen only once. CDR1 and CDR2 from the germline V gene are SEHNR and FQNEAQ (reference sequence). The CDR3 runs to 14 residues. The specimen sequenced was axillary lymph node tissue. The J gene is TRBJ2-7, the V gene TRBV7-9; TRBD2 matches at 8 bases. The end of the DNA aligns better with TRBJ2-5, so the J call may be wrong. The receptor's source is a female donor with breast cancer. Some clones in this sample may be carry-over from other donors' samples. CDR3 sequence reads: CASSLRTSSETQYF. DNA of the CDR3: TGTGCCAGCAGCTTGCGGACTAGCTCCGAGACCCAGTACTTC.